The present T cell receptor (beta chain) was sequenced within a study of CD8+ T cells in alopecia areata. At the level of the study: Treated patients were dosed with oral tofacitinib, taking 5 to 10 mg twice daily. Dosing with tofacitinib proceeded for 6 to 18 months, followed by 6 months off drug.

The CDR3 runs 13 residues. Trimming removed 0 bases from V and 5 bases from J, with 8 bases in between. Per germline, CDR1 SGHDT and CDR2 YYEEEE. A word on this clone: The target antigen is unknown.

Treatment: oral pan-JAK inhibitor, 5-10 mg twice daily. Alopecia areata patients provided lesional scalp punch biopsies and peripheral blood. Findings of the study overall: Tofacitinib delivered significant drops in scalp clonality and in expanded CD8+ clones among the top 100. The link between baseline CD8+ expansion and response remains uncertain with one nonresponder.

Sequencing relied on a cDNA template that was reverse transcribed from extracted RNA. Method: immunoSEQ multiplex PCR; TCRdb's copy keeps in-frame clones and lacks some. Among 3,000 to 4,500 clones listed, 70% to 85% were seen once. The material was skin, obtained at week 24, from a patient treated with tofacitinib. This receptor was identified in a human donor with alopecia areata. The J gene is TRBJ1-2, the V gene TRBV5-6, with a weak D call TRBD1 (5 bases). CDR3 region: CASSLGQNYGYTF. The CDR3, as DNA: TGTGCCAGCAGCTTGGGACAGAATTATGGCTACACCTTC.